This T cell receptor (beta chain) stems from a study of T cell responses to AZD1222 COVID-19 vaccine (dated by TCRdb to the early 2020s). About the investigation overall: AZD1222 recipients given second doses at about 4 weeks or at about 12 weeks were pooled, since spike-specific TCR depth and breadth were not found to differ between the two schedules. TCR sequencing was performed for roughly 250 trial participants, of whom about 200 were given two doses of AZD1222 and some 26 were given two doses of MenACWY control vaccine. Enrollment into the trials was organized by age into subgroups of 18-55, 56-69 and 70-plus years, and those subgroups contained about 160, 30 and 59 TCR-sequenced participants, respectively.

Study-wide conclusions, independent of this receptor: The whole spike protein was spanned by vaccine-associated CD4 TCRs, and dominant responses were seen in regions 160-218 and 743-854. Spike-specific TCR breadth and depth rose significantly after two AZD1222 doses compared with day 0 and with MenACWY recipients. Because no day 14 peak-response samples were available, the repertoires could be characterized only after the peak T cell response. Reportedly, close to half of the unique spike-specific TCRs recognized epitopes lying outside the regions that are mutated in the B.1.351 and B.1.1.7 variants. In the small 56-69-year group, the increase in depth fell short of significance, most likely because of low power. Participants were mostly white British and included more females than males, and it was suggested by the authors that clonal diversity may have been underestimated. Conclusions about previously exposed vaccinees are limited because only a handful of AZD1222 recipients were SARS-CoV-2 seropositive at baseline.

The CDR3, cysteine through phenylalanine, is 16 amino acids long. Of all the DNA, just the CDR3 is kept, 48 bases in frame from base 1. V trim: 0 bases; J trim: 7 bases; unmatched bases: 3. CDR1 and CDR2 (KGHSH, LQKENI) derive from the germline V gene. The CDR3 regions of human TCRbeta chains were analyzed by immunosequencing. The original pipeline was this. Repertoire TCRs were matched against a reference library of SARS-CoV-2-specific TCRs generated with the MIRA antigen-specificity platform. Breadth was defined as the fraction of unique TCRs that were SARS-CoV-2-associated, and depth was defined as the fraction of total T cells that were SARS-CoV-2-associated. Using the MIRA data, every spike-specific TCR was mapped to the spike region that the TCR reacted to and assigned to either a CD4 or a CD8 class. Log10-transformed breadth and depth values were compared by one-way ANOVA with Sidak's multiple comparisons tests. TCRdb re-hosts the immuneACCESS table, in-frame sequences only. Its copies lack some clones; in the studies checked, an unresolved V gene accounts for under half of them, and the cause for the rest is not known. That table is the source of V, J and clone size, and D and trimming were worked out from the DNA. This sample is represented by roughly 140,000 clones; roughly 92% of them were singletons. The ten largest account for 1.7% of the sample.

Explained via the paper, the time point label denotes: baseline before first vaccination. Vaccinee samples came from UK trials COV001 and COV002, including a single-blind randomized controlled phase 2/3 trial of AZD1222 (ChAdOx1 nCoV-19) in healthy adults. For TCRbeta chain sequencing, PBMC samples from trial participants were taken at day 0 and at day 28 after the second dose. A remark on this clone: Its binding antigen is unknown. No base quality values were provided; no much bigger clone lies one nucleotide off.

The specimen comprised peripheral blood, sampled on day 0 of AZD1222 vaccination. In this chain, TRBV18 is recombined with TRBJ2-1; 13 bases in the middle match TRBD2. The receptor comes from an adult in good health. The CDR3: CASSPPGLAGRNEQFF. The nucleotide sequence reads TGTGCCAGCTCACCACCGGGACTAGCGGGGAGGAATGAGCAGTTCTTC.